This TCR beta chain stems from a study of cytomegalovirus exposure and HLA in healthy donors. Study-level results: A few chains linked to CMV were shown in vitro to be specific for CMV antigens. With high specificity and sensitivity, the classifier reportedly diagnosed cytomegalovirus status. What a later analysis reportedly showed was that an Asian-associated ancestry cluster had fewer N-insertions than the approximately 700-donor mean.

13 Jbeta primers and 60 Vbeta primers were used for the PCR. Clones were sequenced by immunoSEQ multiplex PCR, and TCRdb holds only the in-frame ones, with some missing. This table has under 150,000 clones, roughly 75% appearing once. This clone was detected once. Antigen specificity is unknown. Germline CDR1 and CDR2: LNHDA and SQIVND (reference sequence). With 2 bases clipped from V and 5 bases from J, the junction kept 8 bases outside the gene matches. The CDR3 sequence is 16 residues long. The chain employs TRBV19 and TRBJ2-1; 8 nucleotides align to TRBD2. The receptor comes from a man aged 25-45 years in good health and CMV-seronegative. Sequencing was done on a sample of PBMCs. The CDR3 sequence: CASSIRFGAGDNEQFF. DNA for the CDR3: TGTGCCAGTAGTATAAGATTCGGAGCGGGAGACAATGAGCAGTTCTTC.